This TCR beta chain is drawn from a study of blood T cell repertoires in COVID-19. Study at large: Specimens from acute and convalescent COVID-19 originated in the United States, Italy and Spain.

Authors' methods: Amplification of reference gene primers was used by the study to estimate nucleated cell counts. Clones were sequenced by immunoSEQ multiplex PCR, and TCRdb holds only the in-frame ones, with some missing. The D gene and trimming were derived from the DNA, and the V and J assignments and clone size from that table. Of 150,000 to 200,000 clones listed, about 88% are singletons. V dropped 3 bases and J dropped 5 bases, with 8 bases sitting between them. There are 13 residues in the CDR3. Germline V gene sequence: CDR1 MNHEY, CDR2 SMNVEV (reference sequence). This TCR was recovered from a woman older than 75 in a cohort sampled during active or convalescent COVID-19. The sample consisted of peripheral blood. The rearrangement joins TRBV27 to TRBJ1-5; weak D call: TRBD1 (5 bases). For the CDR3, the DNA is TGTGCCAGCAGTTTCACAGGCTATCAGCCCCAGCATTTT. This translates into CASSFTGYQPQHF.